A single sample is the source of the 18 T cell receptor beta chains below, sequenced in a study of T cells in Graves' hyperthyroidism and ophthalmopathy. Amplified regions were TCR beta CDR3 sequences from RNA transcripts. The TCR CDR3 was amplified in a first-round RT-PCR using the HTBI primer set. TCRdb recomputed calls from the multiplex PCR reads with MiXCR, one row per CDR3 protein. The repertoire has some 350,000 distinct CDR3 sequences, about 25% of them found once; the top ten carry roughly 80%. The source material was blood. These receptor sequences come from a man between 45 and 60 years old with Graves' hyperthyroidism.

Ten or more counts support this clonotype. V gene TRBV13 combines with J gene TRBJ1-5; TRBD1 matches at 11 bases. This CDR3 has 16 residues. In germline, CDR1 is PRHDT, CDR2 FYEKMQ (reference sequence). The J segment lost 6 bases and the V segment lost 4 bases, leaving 8 bases of the junction unmatched. The CDR3: CASSSRTGGRTQPQHF. In DNA form, the CDR3 reads TGTGCCAGCAGCTCTAGGACAGGGGGCAGGACTCAGCCCCAGCATTTT.

This clonotype was found a few times. V gene TRBV6-4 combines with J gene TRBJ1-4; 8 bases are shared with TRBD1. After removal of 6 bases from V and 8 bases from J, the junction contained 5 bases not matched to a gene. Germline V gene lookup returns CDR1 MRHNA and CDR2 SNTAGT. The CDR3 length is 13 residues. In DNA, the CDR3 is TGTGCCAGCAGAGACAGGGGAAGAGAAAAACTGTTTTTT. Protein: CASRDRGREKLFF.

A few counts support this clonotype. The V and J genes are TRBV5-6 and TRBJ1-2; D unresolved. The CDR3 length is 14 residues. V lost 4 bases, J lost 2 bases, and 12 bases lay in between. Germline V gene sequence: CDR1 SGHDT, CDR2 YYEEEE. CDR3 region: CASSADTINYGYTF. The CDR3 DNA follows: TGTGCCAGCAGCGCTGACACGATCAACTATGGCTACACCTTC.

This clonotype was found many times. This chain links TRBV28 with TRBJ2-3; 8 bases are a match to TRBD2. Germline CDR1 reads MDHEN; CDR2 reads SYDVKM. V lost 6 bases, J lost 1 base, and 0 bases stayed unmatched. This CDR3 is built from 13 residues. The CDR3 DNA sequence: TGTGCCAGCAGGACTAGCGGCACAGATACGCAGTATTTT. It yields the protein CASRTSGTDTQYF.

The V call is TRBV7-3, the J call TRBJ2-3; D perhaps matches TRBD2 (5 bases). CDR3 length: 14 residues. Germline V gene lookup returns CDR1 SGHTA and CDR2 FQGTGA. V was clipped by 2 bases and J by 6 bases, with 12 bases between them. The CDR3 region is CASSLGAERDTQYF. The DNA of the CDR3 is TGTGCCAGCAGCTTAGGAGCGGAGCGGGATACGCAGTATTTT.

This clonotype was detected a few times. The J gene is TRBJ2-1, the V gene TRBV5-5; 9 nucleotides align to TRBD1. Trimming removed 3 bases from V and 4 bases from J; junction bases left unmatched: 5. The CDR3 contains 15 residues. CDR1 is SGHKS and CDR2 is YYEKEE in the germline V gene (reference sequence). CDR3 amino acids: CASSSDRGTYNEQFF. DNA of the CDR3: TGTGCCAGCAGCTCCGACAGGGGGACATACAATGAGCAGTTCTTC.

This clonotype was observed a handful of times. At one of its ends the junction is not consistent with the germline gene, which may arise from a read error. The rearrangement joins TRBV12-3 or TRBV12-4 to TRBJ2-1; tentative D call: TRBD2 (6 bases). The CDR3 consists of 15 residues. The CDR3 region is CAGSLEIAVNNEKFF. The CDR3 DNA follows: TGTGCCGGCAGTTTGGAAATAGCGGTCAACAATGAGAAGTTCTTC.

The V and J genes are TRBV7-9 and TRBJ1-5, with unresolved D. Trimming took 4 bases from V and 0 from J, leaving 10 bases between them. The germline V gene encodes CDR1 SEHNR and CDR2 FQNEAQ (reference sequence). This CDR3 has 15 residues. CDR3 nucleotides: TGTGCCAGCAGCTCCAGTGAGAATAGCAATCAGCCCCAGCATTTT. Amino acids: CASSSSENSNQPQHF.

As DNA, the CDR3 is TGTGCCAGCAGTCAAACCGGGCCACCAGACTATGGCTACACCTTC. Translating gives CASSQTGPPDYGYTF. The chain links TRBV6-1 to TRBJ1-2; unclear D gene. The V gene lost 5 bases and the J gene lost 3 bases, with 16 bases spanning the gap. CDR3 length: 15 amino acids. Germline CDR1 is MNHNS and CDR2 is SASEGT.

This clonotype appeared a few times. V gene TRBV29-1 combines with J gene TRBJ1-1; 7 nucleotides align to TRBD1. J was trimmed by 5 bases and V by 2 bases; bases with no gene match: 11. The V gene's germline CDR1 is SQVTM and CDR2 ANQGSEA. The CDR3 spans 15 residues. The CDR3 DNA is TGCAGCGTTGAAATGTTAGCACAGGGGTGGACTGAAGCTTTCTTT. It codes for CSVEMLAQGWTEAFF.

This clonotype was detected a few times. The chain combines TRBV12-5 with TRBJ2-3; 9 positions agree with TRBD2. Germline V gives CDR1 LGHNT, CDR2 FRNRAP. This CDR3 region has 17 residues. J was trimmed by 5 bases and V by 1 base; bases with no gene match: 10. The CDR3 here is CASGLGAGGHRGDTQYF. In nucleotides, the CDR3 is TGTGCTAGTGGTTTGGGCGCGGGAGGGCACCGCGGAGATACGCAGTATTTT.

The gene calls are TRBV12-3 or TRBV12-4 and TRBJ2-7, with 9 positions matching TRBD1. Trimming took 6 bases from V and 6 from J; bases not matched to a gene: 18. This CDR3 contains 17 residues. CDR3 nucleotides: TGTGCCAGCAGATCACTCGGACCGGACAGGGGAAAGGGCGAGCAGTACTTC. Its translation: CASRSLGPDRGKGEQYF.

In this sample, this clonotype turned up a few times. The V call is TRBV5-1, the J call TRBJ1-3; D possibly corresponds to TRBD1 (6 bases). Germline V lookup: CDR1 SGHRS, CDR2 YFSETQ. The CDR3 has 16 amino acids. Trimming removed 0 bases from V and 1 base from J, with 11 bases in between. The CDR3 nucleotides are TGCGCCAGCAGCTTGGAAGGGGGGCCTTCTGGAAACACCATATATTTT. Amino acids: CASSLEGGPSGNTIYF.

This clonotype came up many times. The chain joins TRBV28 to TRBJ2-7, with TRBD1 as a possible D gene (6 bases). Trimming removed 5 bases at V and 9 bases at J, with 14 bases between. CDR3 length: 12 residues. Germline-derived CDR1 and CDR2 are MDHEN and SYDVKM. CDR3 sequence: CASSQTDRRQYF. CDR3 DNA: TGTGCCAGCAGTCAAACGGACAGACGGCAGTACTTC.

V is TRBV7-3 and J is TRBJ2-3, with 8 positions matching TRBD1. Germline CDR1 and CDR2: SGHTA and FQGTGA. CDR3 length: 14 amino acids. Losses at the gene ends were 5 bases for V and 5 bases for J; bases not matched to a gene: 6. This chain's CDR3 is CASSTLDRGDTQYF. CDR3 bases: TGTGCCAGCAGCACACTCGACAGGGGAGATACGCAGTATTTT.

There are a few counts of this clonotype. The gene calls are TRBV3-1 and TRBJ2-1; a weak D match, TRBD2 (5 bases). The V gene's germline CDR1 is LGHDT and CDR2 YNNKEL (reference sequence). Trimming pared 2 bases from V and 7 bases from J, leaving 9 bases between. The CDR3 loop spans 13 amino acids. The chain's CDR3 is CASSQKRENEQFF. CDR3 sequence (DNA): TGTGCCAGCAGCCAAAAGAGGGAGAATGAGCAGTTCTTC.

This clonotype has ten or more counts. This chain uses TRBV7-4 with TRBJ2-1; the D gene is possibly TRBD2 (6 bases). Deletions cut 11 bases from V and 4 bases from J, with 18 bases between. CDR1 and CDR2 (germline): SGHVT, SQSDAQ. This CDR3 has 14 amino acids. CDR3 nucleotide sequence: TGTGCCGTAACAGGAGGGCCTGCATACAATGAGCAGTTCTTC. Its protein is CAVTGGPAYNEQFF. The variable domain in full, completed from reference TRBV7-4 and TRBJ2-1, reads GAGVSQSPRYKVAKRGRDVALRCDSISGHVTLYWYRQTLGQGSEVLTYSQSDAQRDKSGRPSGRFSAERPERSVSTLKIQRTEQGDSAVYLCAVTGGPAYNEQFFGPGTRLTVL.

The rearrangement joins TRBV7-6 to TRBJ2-1; D may be TRBD1 or TRBD2 (5 bases each). Germline CDR1 reads SGHVS; CDR2 reads FNYEAQ. V lost 5 bases and J lost 3, with 17 bases in between. This CDR3 contains 16 residues. The chain's CDR3 is CASSQEFGGFYNEQFF. The CDR3 coding sequence is TGTGCCAGCAGCCAAGAATTTGGGGGATTCTACAATGAGCAGTTCTTC.